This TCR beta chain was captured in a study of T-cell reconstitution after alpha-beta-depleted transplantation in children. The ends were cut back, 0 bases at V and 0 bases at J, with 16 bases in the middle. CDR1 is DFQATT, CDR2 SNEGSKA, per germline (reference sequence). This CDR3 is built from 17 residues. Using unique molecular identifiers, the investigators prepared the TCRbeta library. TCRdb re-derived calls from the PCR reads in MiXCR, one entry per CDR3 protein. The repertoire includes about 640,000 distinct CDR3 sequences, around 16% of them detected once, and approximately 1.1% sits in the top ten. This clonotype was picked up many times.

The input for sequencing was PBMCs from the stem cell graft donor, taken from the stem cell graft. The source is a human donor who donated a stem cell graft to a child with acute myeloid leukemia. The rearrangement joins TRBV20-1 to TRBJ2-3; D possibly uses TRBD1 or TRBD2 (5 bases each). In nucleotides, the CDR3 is TGCAGTGCTAGAGACCGTAGGGGACCGACTAGCACAGATACGCAGTATTTT. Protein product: CSARDRRGPTSTDTQYF.